A selection of T cell receptor beta chains follows, all from one sample in a study of blood T cells in healthy people across ages. TCRdb re-called the 5' RACE reads through MiXCR, storing one row per CDR3 protein. The sample contains some 750,000 distinct CDR3 sequences, about 20% of which appear only once. The sample comprised blood. All receptors derive from a man in his 70s in good health. CDR3s include the opening cysteine and the closing phenylalanine or tryptophan. The order of the fields is D gene, V gene, J gene, clone size, CDR3 protein, CDR3 DNA. D genes are given only for firm matches. The size entry is marked missing in some rows and otherwise reads once, few, many or a size class.

D gene: NA; V gene: TRBV12-5; J gene: TRBJ2-1; clone size: NA; CDR3 protein: CASGPRAGNEQFF; CDR3 DNA: TGTGCTAGTGGTCCCCGAGCTGGCAATGAGCAGTTCTTC
D gene: TRBD1; V gene: TRBV7-9; J gene: TRBJ2-1; clone size: few; CDR3 protein: CASSLAGTGVYNEQFF; CDR3 DNA: TGTGCCAGCAGCTTAGCCGGGACAGGGGTCTACAATGAGCAGTTCTTC
D gene: NA; V gene: TRBV29-1; J gene: TRBJ1-4; clone size: NA; CDR3 protein: CSVYTSNEKLFF; CDR3 DNA: TGCAGCGTTTACACCTCTAATGAAAAACTGTTTTTT
D gene: NA; V gene: TRBV7-9; J gene: TRBJ2-3; clone size: NA; CDR3 protein: CASGLPGGGNTQYF; CDR3 DNA: TGTGCCAGCGGCTTACCCGGGGGCGGGAACACGCAGTATTTT
D gene: NA; V gene: TRBV4-1; J gene: TRBJ2-3; clone size: NA; CDR3 protein: CASSQDYRPRAQYF; CDR3 DNA: TGCGCCAGCAGCCAAGATTACCGTCCCCGTGCGCAGTATTTT
D gene: NA; V gene: TRBV11-2; J gene: TRBJ2-1; clone size: NA; CDR3 protein: CASSPEVIDEQFF; CDR3 DNA: TGTGCCAGCAGCCCTGAGGTTATAGATGAGCAGTTCTTC
D gene: NA; V gene: TRBV5-1; J gene: TRBJ2-2; clone size: NA; CDR3 protein: CASSLAQKTGELFF; CDR3 DNA: TGCGCCAGCAGCTTGGCACAAAAAACCGGGGAGCTGTTTTTT
D gene: NA; V gene: TRBV15; J gene: TRBJ2-1; clone size: many; CDR3 protein: CATGVSPYNEQFF; CDR3 DNA: TGTGCCACGGGAGTCTCCCCCTACAATGAGCAGTTCTTC
D gene: NA; V gene: TRBV2; J gene: TRBJ2-3; clone size: NA; CDR3 protein: CASKKFRGTGTDTQYF; CDR3 DNA: TGTGCCAGCAAAAAATTCAGGGGTACAGGCACAGATACACAGTATTTT
D gene: NA; V gene: TRBV6-5; J gene: TRBJ2-7; clone size: once; CDR3 protein: CASSYGRGVSGGYEQYF; CDR3 DNA: TGTGCCAGCAGTTACGGGAGAGGGGTGAGCGGTGGTTACGAGCAGTACTTC
D gene: NA; V gene: TRBV12-3/TRBV12-4; J gene: TRBJ1-2; clone size: few; CDR3 protein: CASSPAGNGYTF; CDR3 DNA: TGTGCCAGCAGCCCCGCAGGGAATGGCTACACCTTC
D gene: TRBD2; V gene: TRBV7-6; J gene: TRBJ2-3; clone size: many; CDR3 protein: CASSERSGSGGDTQYF; CDR3 DNA: TGTGCCAGCAGCGAGCGAAGCGGATCGGGAGGGGATACGCAGTATTTT
D gene: NA; V gene: TRBV10-3; J gene: TRBJ2-2; clone size: NA; CDR3 protein: CAITNWGTGELFF; CDR3 DNA: TGTGCCATCACCAACTGGGGCACCGGGGAGCTGTTTTTT
D gene: NA; V gene: TRBV6-2/TRBV6-3; J gene: TRBJ2-7; clone size: NA; CDR3 protein: CASSYSSGGHEQYF; CDR3 DNA: TGTGCCAGCAGTTACTCATCCGGGGGCCACGAGCAGTACTTC
D gene: NA; V gene: TRBV29-1; J gene: TRBJ1-2; clone size: NA; CDR3 protein: CSVVPGDNYGYTF; CDR3 DNA: TGCAGCGTTGTTCCAGGGGATAACTATGGCTACACCTTC
D gene: NA; V gene: TRBV7-2; J gene: TRBJ2-7; clone size: many; CDR3 protein: CASSLGRSSYEQYF; CDR3 DNA: TGTGCCAGCAGCTTGGGACGAAGCTCCTACGAGCAGTACTTC
D gene: NA; V gene: TRBV4-1; J gene: TRBJ2-1; clone size: NA; CDR3 protein: CASSQENSGLEQFF; CDR3 DNA: TGCGCCAGCAGCCAAGAGAATTCGGGTCTTGAGCAGTTCTTC
D gene: TRBD1; V gene: TRBV5-5; J gene: TRBJ2-1; clone size: many; CDR3 protein: CASSPTGTAYNEQFF; CDR3 DNA: TGTGCCAGCAGCCCGACAGGGACAGCCTACAATGAGCAGTTCTTC
D gene: NA; V gene: TRBV29-1; J gene: TRBJ1-5; clone size: many; CDR3 protein: CSVRGGLNQPQHF; CDR3 DNA: TGCAGCGTTCGTGGGGGGCTCAATCAGCCCCAGCATTTT
D gene: NA; V gene: TRBV16; J gene: TRBJ2-7; clone size: few; CDR3 protein: CASSPKLDRPYEQYF; CDR3 DNA: TGTGCCAGCAGTCCGAAACTAGACAGACCCTACGAGCAGTACTTC
D gene: NA; V gene: TRBV5-1; J gene: TRBJ1-6; clone size: few; CDR3 protein: CASSLGQPDSPLHF; CDR3 DNA: TGCGCCAGCAGCCTTGGACAGCCAGATTCACCCCTCCACTTT
D gene: NA; V gene: TRBV4-2; J gene: TRBJ2-5; clone size: NA; CDR3 protein: CASSQARGAGGYQETQYF; CDR3 DNA: TGTGCCAGCAGCCAAGCAAGAGGGGCAGGGGGGTACCAAGAGACCCAGTACTTC
D gene: TRBD2; V gene: TRBV2; J gene: TRBJ2-7; clone size: NA; CDR3 protein: CASRLAGGHYEQYF; CDR3 DNA: TGTGCCAGCAGGCTAGCGGGGGGACACTACGAGCAGTACTTC
D gene: NA; V gene: TRBV3-1; J gene: TRBJ2-3; clone size: NA; CDR3 protein: CASSQELAGPSTDTQYF; CDR3 DNA: TGTGCCAGCAGCCAAGAATTGGCGGGACCTAGCACAGATACGCAGTATTTT
D gene: TRBD1; V gene: TRBV20-1; J gene: TRBJ1-5; clone size: NA; CDR3 protein: CSTRPGQGLNQPQHF; CDR3 DNA: TGCAGTACTAGACCGGGACAGGGCCTGAATCAGCCCCAGCATTTT
D gene: NA; V gene: TRBV20-1; J gene: TRBJ2-1; clone size: few; CDR3 protein: CSAWAPGSYNEQFF; CDR3 DNA: TGCAGTGCTTGGGCCCCCGGGTCCTACAATGAGCAGTTCTTC
D gene: NA; V gene: TRBV30; J gene: TRBJ2-1; clone size: NA; CDR3 protein: CAWSAALTGEQFF; CDR3 DNA: TGTGCCTGGAGTGCGGCCTTAACGGGTGAGCAGTTCTTC
D gene: NA; V gene: TRBV27; J gene: TRBJ1-2; clone size: NA; CDR3 protein: CASSFVGPGDGYTF; CDR3 DNA: TGTGCCAGCAGTTTCGTGGGGCCAGGAGATGGCTACACCTTC